The rows below give T cell receptor beta chains drawn from one sample of a study of CD4 T cells in relation to SARS-CoV-2 and coronaviruses. These receptors' antigens are unknown. Here immunoSEQ multiplex PCR was the method, and the copy in TCRdb shows in-frame clones only, minus some. This table holds under 20,000 clones, approximately 80% found once. The specimen sequenced was CD4+ T cells from PBMCs, cultured in vitro. The origin of the receptors is a human donor in good health. Each CDR3 is given with its conserved first and last residue. D genes are given only for firm matches. The size of a clone is reported for some rows only, either as once, few or many, or as a class for expanded clones.

>.|TRBV4-1|.|TRBJ2-1
TGCGCCAGCAGCCAAGCACCGGGACTGACATACAATGAGCAGTTCTTC
CASSQAPGLTYNEQFF
>TRBD2|TRBV7-8|.|TRBJ2-5
TGTGCCAGCAGCGGAGGGACTAGTTGGGAAGAGACCCAGTACTTC
CASSGGTSWEETQYF
>.|TRBV28|few|TRBJ2-7
TGTGCCAGCAATGTCGCAGGGTCCTACGAGCAGTACTTC
CASNVAGSYEQYF
>.|TRBV3-1/TRBV3-2|.|TRBJ2-7
TGTGCCAGCAGCCAAGATCCCCCCTCGAGCTCCTACGAGCAGTACTTC
CASSQDPPSSSYEQYF
>.|TRBV6-5|.|TRBJ1-2
TGTGCCAGCAGTTACGGACTGGCTAACTATGGCTACACCTTC
CASSYGLANYGYTF
>.|TRBV19|.|TRBJ1-4
TGTGCCAGTACTAAAATAGCTGCAACTAATGAAAAACTGTTTTTT
CASTKIAATNEKLFF
>TRBD2|TRBV18|.|TRBJ2-7
TGTGCCAGCTCACCACCGGCTAGCGGGGGGGGCTACGAGCAGTACTTC
CASSPPASGGGYEQYF
>TRBD1|TRBV2|.|TRBJ1-3
TGTGCCAGCAGTCAAACCGGGACAGGGTTCGGAAACACCATATATTTT
CASSQTGTGFGNTIYF
>TRBD1|TRBV25-1|once|TRBJ1-5
TGTGCCAGCAGTGGAGACAGGGGAGCGGGGCAGCCCCAGCATTTT
CASSGDRGAGQPQHF
>.|TRBV6-2/TRBV6-3|.|TRBJ2-7
TGTGCCAGCAGTTTATCAGCGCTGCAGTACTTC
CASSLSALQYF
>TRBD2|TRBV6-5|.|TRBJ2-1
TGTGCCAGCAGTTACTCTAGCGGGAGCCGTAATGAGCAGTTCTTC
CASSYSSGSRNEQFF